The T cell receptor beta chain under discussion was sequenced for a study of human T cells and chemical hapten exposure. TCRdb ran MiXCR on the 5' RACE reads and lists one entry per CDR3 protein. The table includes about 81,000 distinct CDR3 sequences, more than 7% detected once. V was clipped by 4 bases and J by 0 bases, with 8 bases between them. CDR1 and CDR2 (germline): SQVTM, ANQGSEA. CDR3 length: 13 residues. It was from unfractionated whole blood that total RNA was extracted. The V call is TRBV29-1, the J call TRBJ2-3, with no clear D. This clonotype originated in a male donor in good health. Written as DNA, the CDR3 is TGCAGCGTTGCAGGCAGGAGCACAGATACGCAGTATTTT. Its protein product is CSVAGRSTDTQYF.